This T cell receptor (beta chain) was obtained from a study of T-cell memory formation after mild COVID-19 (dated by TCRdb to about 2021). In terms of the full investigation: TCR sequence clusters from the two donors were largely donor specific. T-cell clones expanding and contracting after mild COVID-19 in two donors were tracked by longitudinal TCRalpha and TCRbeta repertoire sequencing. The cohort comprised two young, previously healthy adult volunteers, one female and one male. What the work shows at the level of the full study, not this receptor alone: Clones contracting from day 15 to 85 had balanced CD4/CD8 phenotypes, while a second wave expanding from day 15 to 37 was biased towards CD4+. Contracting CD4+ clones were located mainly in the CM and EM memory subsets, whereas CD8+ clones were found to be enriched in EMRA. Whether the second-wave clones peaking on day 37 were SARS-CoV-2 specific was not confirmed. Only a couple of mild cases were covered by the study, and larger cohorts that include severe cases with pre-infection samples were considered necessary. Some responding clones were detected in pre-infection memory, suggesting pre-existing cross-reactive memory T cells joined the SARS-CoV-2 response.

Instrument used: Illumina NovaSeq 6000. TCRalpha and TCRbeta cDNA libraries were constructed by 5'RACE with constant-segment primers, with sample barcodes and unique molecular identifiers being introduced. RNA was extracted from every sample with Trizol reagent. Library amplification was performed in two PCR steps, and a second sample barcode and Illumina TruSeq adapters were introduced in the second step. Libraries were sequenced on an Illumina NovaSeq with 2 x 150 bp paired-end reads. As for the original processing: With migec v1.2.7, reads were demultiplexed and then collapsed into UMI-guided consensus sequences. With mixcr v2.1.11, UMI consensuses were aligned to TRA and TRB V and J templates and assembled into clonotypes. Expanded or contracted clonotypes were those called significant by both edgeR and NoisET, with noise models trained on biological replicates. For edgeR calls, the thresholds were a false discovery rate-adjusted p below 0.01 and a log2 fold-change of 1. As an exploratory analysis of dynamics, max-normalized trajectories of the 1000 most abundant clonotypes were examined with PCA combined with hierarchical clustering. Separately sequenced CD4+ and CD8+ repertoires were used to assign a CD4 or CD8 phenotype to each responding clone. In-frame beta chains were kept once TCRdb had trimmed the public reads at Q25 with fastp and called clones with MiXCR. Rows with a matching CDR3 protein are joined into one entry that keeps the most common DNA and genes. The V and J calls reflect TCRdb's pipeline rather than the authors' work. The table for this sample lists fewer than 250,000 distinct CDR3 sequences; roughly 14% of them were counted only once. Of the sample, 2.1% falls within the top ten clones.

Ficoll-Paque density gradient centrifugation was used to isolate PBMCs. This clonotype was observed many times. Which antigen it targets is not known. Base-call qualities are not available, and no considerably larger clone is one nucleotide away. The receptor was derived from an adult woman who had mild COVID-19 (a few samples of this study predate the infection). The sample titles of this study are shuffled in the database, so cell type and time point are left out; the donor was told from shared clones. The sample was PBMCs or a T cell subset sorted from them (not recorded which).

The DNA is as follows: TGTGCCATCAGTGAGGACGCCAGGGGAAACACCATATATTTT. It translates as CAISEDARGNTIYF. Recombination connected TRBV10-3 to TRBJ1-3; the D gene identity is not certain. For CDR1 and CDR2, the germline V gene lists ENHRY and SYGVKD. Spanning cysteine to phenylalanine, the CDR3 consists of 14 amino acids. Only CDR3 DNA is held: 42 bases, read in frame from base 1. V gives up 2 bases and J gives up 4 bases, and the segment between their germline ends measures 9 bases.